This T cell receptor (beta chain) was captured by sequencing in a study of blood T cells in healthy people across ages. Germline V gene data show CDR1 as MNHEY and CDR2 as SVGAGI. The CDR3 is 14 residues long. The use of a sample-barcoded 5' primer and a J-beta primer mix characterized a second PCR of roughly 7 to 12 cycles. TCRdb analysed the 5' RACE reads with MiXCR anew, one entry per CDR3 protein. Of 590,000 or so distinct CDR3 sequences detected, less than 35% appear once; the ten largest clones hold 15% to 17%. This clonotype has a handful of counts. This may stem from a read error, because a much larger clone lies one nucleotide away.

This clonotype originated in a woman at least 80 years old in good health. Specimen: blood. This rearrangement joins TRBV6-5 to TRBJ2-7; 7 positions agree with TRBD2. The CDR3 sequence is CASRQGGPGYERYF. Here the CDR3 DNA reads TGTGCCAGCAGGCAGGGAGGGCCCGGCTACGAGCGGTACTTC.